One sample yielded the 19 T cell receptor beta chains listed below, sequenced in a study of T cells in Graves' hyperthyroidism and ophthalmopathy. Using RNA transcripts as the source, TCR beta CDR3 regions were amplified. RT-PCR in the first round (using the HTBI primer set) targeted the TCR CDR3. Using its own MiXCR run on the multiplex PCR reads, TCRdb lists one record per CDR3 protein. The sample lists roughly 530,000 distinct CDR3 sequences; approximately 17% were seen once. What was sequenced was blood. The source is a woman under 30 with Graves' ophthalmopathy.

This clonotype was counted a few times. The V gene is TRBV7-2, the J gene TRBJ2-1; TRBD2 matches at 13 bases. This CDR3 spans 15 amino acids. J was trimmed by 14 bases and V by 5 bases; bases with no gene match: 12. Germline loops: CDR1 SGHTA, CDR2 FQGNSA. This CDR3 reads CASSPTSGLAGAEFF. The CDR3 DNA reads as TGTGCCAGCAGCCCGACTTCAGGACTAGCGGGAGCGGAGTTCTTC.

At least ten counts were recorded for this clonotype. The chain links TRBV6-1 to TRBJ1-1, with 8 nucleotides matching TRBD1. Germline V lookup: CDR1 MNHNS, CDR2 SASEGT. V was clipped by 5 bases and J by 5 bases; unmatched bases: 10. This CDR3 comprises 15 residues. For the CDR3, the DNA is TGTGCCAGCAGTCCCGACAGGGGTCCGCTTACTGAAGCTTTCTTT. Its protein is CASSPDRGPLTEAFF.

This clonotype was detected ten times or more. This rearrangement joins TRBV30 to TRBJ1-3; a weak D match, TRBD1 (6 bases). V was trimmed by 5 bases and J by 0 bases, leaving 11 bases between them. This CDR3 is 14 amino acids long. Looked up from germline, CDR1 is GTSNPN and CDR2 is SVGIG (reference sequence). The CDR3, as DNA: TGTGCCTGGTCGGGGGGCGTCTCTGGAAACACCATATATTTT. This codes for CAWSGGVSGNTIYF.

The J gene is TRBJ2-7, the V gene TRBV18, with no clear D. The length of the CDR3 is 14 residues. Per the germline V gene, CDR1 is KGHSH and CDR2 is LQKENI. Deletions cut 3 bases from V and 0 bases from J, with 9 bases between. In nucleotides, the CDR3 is TGTGCCAGCTCACCGTACGCAAGCTCCTACGAGCAGTACTTC. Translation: CASSPYASSYEQYF.

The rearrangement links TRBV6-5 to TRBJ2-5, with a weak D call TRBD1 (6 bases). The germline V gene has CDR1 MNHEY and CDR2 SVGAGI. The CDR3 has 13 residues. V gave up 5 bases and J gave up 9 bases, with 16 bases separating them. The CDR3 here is CASSPDPKGAQYF. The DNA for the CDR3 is TGTGCCAGCAGTCCGGACCCCAAGGGGGCCCAGTACTTC.

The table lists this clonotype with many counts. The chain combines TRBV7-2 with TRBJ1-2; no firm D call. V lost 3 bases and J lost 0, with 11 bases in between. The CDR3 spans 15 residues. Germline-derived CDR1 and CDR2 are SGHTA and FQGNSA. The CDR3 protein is CASSLIWQANYGYTF. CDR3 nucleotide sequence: TGTGCCAGCAGCTTGATATGGCAGGCTAACTATGGCTACACCTTC.

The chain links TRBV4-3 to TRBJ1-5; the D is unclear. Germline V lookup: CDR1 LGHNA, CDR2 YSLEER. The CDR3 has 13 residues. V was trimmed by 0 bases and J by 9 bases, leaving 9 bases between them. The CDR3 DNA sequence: TGCGCCAGCAGCCAAGACAGTACGGGGCCCCAGCATTTT. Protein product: CASSQDSTGPQHF.

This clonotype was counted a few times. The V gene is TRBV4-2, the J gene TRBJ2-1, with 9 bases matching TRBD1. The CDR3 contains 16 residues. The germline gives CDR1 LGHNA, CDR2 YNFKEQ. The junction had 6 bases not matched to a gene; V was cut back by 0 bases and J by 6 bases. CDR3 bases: TGTGCCAGCAGCCAAGAGGGGGGGACAGGGAGCAATGAGCAGTTCTTC. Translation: CASSQEGGTGSNEQFF.

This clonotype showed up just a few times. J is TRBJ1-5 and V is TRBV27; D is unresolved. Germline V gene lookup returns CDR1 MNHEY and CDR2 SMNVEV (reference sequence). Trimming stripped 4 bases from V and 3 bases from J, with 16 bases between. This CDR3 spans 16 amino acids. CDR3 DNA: TGTGCCAGCAGTTCACTGGACCCGATACTCAATCAGCCCCAGCATTTT. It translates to CASSSLDPILNQPQHF.

The CDR3 is CASSSATGGRNTEAFF. In DNA, the CDR3 is TGTGCCAGCAGTTCCGCGACAGGGGGGCGGAACACTGAAGCTTTCTTT. The chain is built from TRBV28 and TRBJ1-1; 9 nucleotides agree with TRBD1. The V gene end was trimmed by 4 bases and the J gene end by 1 base; junction bases not matched to a gene: 7. Germline V gives CDR1 MDHEN, CDR2 SYDVKM. This CDR3 has 16 amino acids.

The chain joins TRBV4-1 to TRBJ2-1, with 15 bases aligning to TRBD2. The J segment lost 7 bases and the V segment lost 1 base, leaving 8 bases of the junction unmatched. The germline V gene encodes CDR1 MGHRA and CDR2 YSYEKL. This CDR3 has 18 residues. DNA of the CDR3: TGCGCCAGCAGCCAAGTGGACTTAGGACTAGCGGGAGGGAATGAGCAGTTCTTC. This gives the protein CASSQVDLGLAGGNEQFF.

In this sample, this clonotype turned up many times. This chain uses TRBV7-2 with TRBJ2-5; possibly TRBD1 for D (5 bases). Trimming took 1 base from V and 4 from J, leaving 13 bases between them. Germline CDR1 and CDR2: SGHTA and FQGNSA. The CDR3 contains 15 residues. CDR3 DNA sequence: TGTGCCAGCAGCTTAGGGGGCAAGAGGTCAGAGACCCAGTACTTC. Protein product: CASSLGGKRSETQYF.

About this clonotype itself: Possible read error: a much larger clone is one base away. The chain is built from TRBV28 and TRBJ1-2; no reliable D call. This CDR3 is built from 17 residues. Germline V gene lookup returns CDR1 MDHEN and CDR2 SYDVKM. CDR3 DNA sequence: TGTGCCAGCAGTTCGCAATTTCCCACTCCCGCTAACTGTGGCTACACCTTC. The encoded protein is CASSSQFPTPANCGYTF.

The CDR3 coding sequence is TGCAGTGCCTCATATCCAAGCGGACGGAACACCGGGGAGCTGTTTTTT. Its translation is CSASYPSGRNTGELFF. The chain joins TRBV20-1 to TRBJ2-2; D perhaps matches TRBD2 (5 bases). The CDR3 runs to 16 residues. From germline, CDR1 is DFQATT and CDR2 SNEGSKA (reference sequence). The germline V and J ends were trimmed by 6 bases and 1 base, with 18 bases remaining between them.

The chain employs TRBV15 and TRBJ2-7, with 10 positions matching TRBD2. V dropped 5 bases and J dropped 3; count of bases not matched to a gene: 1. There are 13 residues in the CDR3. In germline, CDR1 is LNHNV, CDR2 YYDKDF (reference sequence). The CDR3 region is CATSERGGYEQYF. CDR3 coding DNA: TGTGCCACCAGCGAGCGGGGGGGCTACGAGCAGTACTTC.

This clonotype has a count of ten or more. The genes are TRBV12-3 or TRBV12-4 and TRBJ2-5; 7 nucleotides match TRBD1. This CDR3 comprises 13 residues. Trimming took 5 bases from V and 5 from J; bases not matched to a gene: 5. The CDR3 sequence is CASSGQEEETQYF. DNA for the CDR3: TGTGCCAGCAGTGGACAGGAGGAGGAGACCCAGTACTTC.

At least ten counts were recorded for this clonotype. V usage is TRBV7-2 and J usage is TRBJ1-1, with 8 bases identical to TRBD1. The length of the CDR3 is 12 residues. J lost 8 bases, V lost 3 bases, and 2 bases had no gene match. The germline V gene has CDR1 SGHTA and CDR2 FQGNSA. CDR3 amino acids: CASSFGQGEAFF. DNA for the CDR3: TGTGCCAGCAGCTTCGGACAGGGCGAAGCTTTCTTT.

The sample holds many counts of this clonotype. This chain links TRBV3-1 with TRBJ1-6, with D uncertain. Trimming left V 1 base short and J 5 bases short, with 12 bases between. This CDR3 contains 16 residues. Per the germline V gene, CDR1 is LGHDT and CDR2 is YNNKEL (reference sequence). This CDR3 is CASSQAASGNNSPLHF. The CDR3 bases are TGTGCCAGCAGCCAAGCGGCCTCCGGGAATAATTCACCCCTCCACTTT.

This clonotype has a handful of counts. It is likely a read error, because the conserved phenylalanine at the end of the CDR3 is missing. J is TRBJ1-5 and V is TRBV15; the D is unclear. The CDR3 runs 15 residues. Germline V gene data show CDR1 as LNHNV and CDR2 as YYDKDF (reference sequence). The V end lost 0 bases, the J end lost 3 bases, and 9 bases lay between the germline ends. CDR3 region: CATSRDRIPNQPQHL. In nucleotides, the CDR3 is TGTGCCACCAGCAGAGACAGGATCCCCAATCAGCCCCAGCATCTT.